Listed below are T cell receptor beta chains from one sample, sequenced in a study of blood T cell repertoires in COVID-19. The protocol was immunoSEQ multiplex PCR, while the TCRdb copy is restricted to in-frame clones and leaves out a portion. The table lists approximately 100,000 clones, about 90% of them singletons. The sample consisted of peripheral blood. Receptors were obtained from a man over 45 in a cohort sampled during active COVID-19. Both conserved end residues are part of each CDR3. Fields, in order: clone size, V gene, J gene, D gene, CDR3 length, CDR3 protein, CDR3 DNA. A D gene is named only where the DNA matches it firmly. Clone size is stated in some rows and not others, as once, few, many or a class when expanded.

clone size: NA; V gene: TRBV19; J gene: TRBJ2-3; D gene: NA; CDR3 length: 14; CDR3 protein: CASSRGGHTDTQYF; CDR3 DNA: TGTGCCAGTAGTAGGGGGGGGCACACAGATACGCAGTATTTT
clone size: once; V gene: TRBV3-1/TRBV3-2; J gene: TRBJ2-4; D gene: TRBD1; CDR3 length: 14; CDR3 protein: CASSRQGAKNIQYF; CDR3 DNA: TGTGCCAGCAGTCGACAGGGCGCCAAAAACATTCAGTACTTC
clone size: NA; V gene: TRBV28; J gene: TRBJ2-1; D gene: NA; CDR3 length: 13; CDR3 protein: CASRVGGSSEQFF; CDR3 DNA: TGTGCCAGCAGGGTCGGGGGAAGCAGTGAGCAGTTCTTC
clone size: large; V gene: TRBV6-5; J gene: TRBJ2-1; D gene: TRBD1; CDR3 length: 16; CDR3 protein: CASSYSDTGARNEQFF; CDR3 DNA: TGTGCCAGCAGTTACTCGGACACAGGGGCTAGGAATGAGCAGTTCTTC
clone size: NA; V gene: TRBV2; J gene: TRBJ1-6; D gene: NA; CDR3 length: 16; CDR3 protein: CASSESVTRGNSPLHF; CDR3 DNA: TGTGCCAGCAGTGAATCTGTCACACGCGGAAATTCACCCCTCCACTTT
clone size: NA; V gene: TRBV7-2; J gene: TRBJ2-5; D gene: TRBD2; CDR3 length: 15; CDR3 protein: CASSLIAGRKETQYF; CDR3 DNA: TGTGCCAGCAGCTTAATAGCGGGGAGAAAAGAGACCCAGTACTTC
clone size: NA; V gene: TRBV29-1; J gene: TRBJ2-5; D gene: NA; CDR3 length: 15; CDR3 protein: CSVESPSEGQETQYF; CDR3 DNA: TGCAGCGTAGAATCCCCTAGCGAGGGACAAGAGACCCAGTACTTC
clone size: NA; V gene: TRBV27; J gene: TRBJ2-3; D gene: NA; CDR3 length: 12; CDR3 protein: CASSHGVDTQYF; CDR3 DNA: TGTGCCAGCAGTCACGGAGTGGATACGCAGTATTTT
clone size: once; V gene: TRBV28; J gene: TRBJ1-1; D gene: TRBD1; CDR3 length: 13; CDR3 protein: CASSYGQGRWTFF; CDR3 DNA: TGTGCCAGCAGTTACGGACAGGGAAGGTGGACTTTCTTT
clone size: NA; V gene: TRBV13; J gene: TRBJ2-3; D gene: NA; CDR3 length: 15; CDR3 protein: CASSTRGGRADTQYF; CDR3 DNA: TGTGCCAGCAGCACAAGGGGGGGCCGCGCAGATACGCAGTATTTT
clone size: NA; V gene: TRBV7-3; J gene: TRBJ1-5; D gene: TRBD1; CDR3 length: 18; CDR3 protein: CASSVPGQGIWSNQPQHF; CDR3 DNA: TGTGCCAGCAGCGTACCGGGACAGGGTATTTGGAGCAATCAGCCCCAGCATTTT
clone size: once; V gene: TRBV27; J gene: TRBJ2-5; D gene: NA; CDR3 length: 14; CDR3 protein: CASSFPGLGETQYF; CDR3 DNA: TGTGCCAGCAGTTTCCCCGGACTGGGGGAGACCCAGTACTTC
clone size: NA; V gene: TRBV7-9; J gene: TRBJ1-5; D gene: TRBD1; CDR3 length: 17; CDR3 protein: CASSSTRQGMSNQPQHF; CDR3 DNA: TGTGCCAGCAGCTCAACCCGACAGGGGATGAGCAATCAGCCCCAGCATTTT
clone size: NA; V gene: TRBV5-4; J gene: TRBJ2-1; D gene: NA; CDR3 length: 13; CDR3 protein: CASSLIGGGEQFF; CDR3 DNA: TGTGCCAGCAGCTTGATAGGGGGAGGGGAGCAGTTCTTC
clone size: NA; V gene: TRBV6-6; J gene: TRBJ2-5; D gene: NA; CDR3 length: 13; CDR3 protein: CASSPLGAETQYF; CDR3 DNA: TGTGCCAGCAGTCCCCTTGGGGCAGAGACCCAGTACTTC
clone size: NA; V gene: TRBV7-9; J gene: TRBJ1-3; D gene: NA; CDR3 length: 13; CDR3 protein: CASSQGSGNTIYF; CDR3 DNA: TGTGCCAGCAGCCAGGGATCCGGAAACACCATATATTTT
clone size: NA; V gene: TRBV18; J gene: TRBJ2-6; D gene: TRBD1; CDR3 length: 19; CDR3 protein: CASSGLPGQGMSGANVLTF; CDR3 DNA: TGTGCCAGCTCAGGACTACCGGGACAGGGTATGTCTGGGGCCAACGTCCTGACTTTC
clone size: once; V gene: TRBV27; J gene: TRBJ2-7; D gene: NA; CDR3 length: 14; CDR3 protein: CASSLGGQAYEQYF; CDR3 DNA: TGTGCCAGCAGTTTAGGTGGGCAGGCCTACGAGCAGTACTTC
clone size: NA; V gene: TRBV5-5; J gene: TRBJ2-3; D gene: TRBD1; CDR3 length: 14; CDR3 protein: CASSWGQGADTQYF; CDR3 DNA: TGTGCCAGCAGCTGGGGACAGGGGGCAGATACGCAGTATTTT
clone size: NA; V gene: TRBV18; J gene: TRBJ2-2; D gene: NA; CDR3 length: 15; CDR3 protein: CASSPGTYGGWELFF; CDR3 DNA: TGTGCCAGCTCCCCAGGGACCTACGGGGGATGGGAGCTGTTTTTT
clone size: NA; V gene: TRBV19; J gene: TRBJ2-5; D gene: TRBD2; CDR3 length: 15; CDR3 protein: CASSHVTGGQETQYF; CDR3 DNA: TGTGCCAGTAGCCACGTTACGGGGGGGCAAGAGACCCAGTACTTC
clone size: NA; V gene: TRBV4-2; J gene: TRBJ2-1; D gene: NA; CDR3 length: 15; CDR3 protein: CASSQDRHMNNEQFF; CDR3 DNA: TGTGCCAGCAGCCAAGATCGTCACATGAACAATGAGCAGTTCTTC
clone size: once; V gene: TRBV24-1; J gene: TRBJ2-1; D gene: TRBD1; CDR3 length: 15; CDR3 protein: CATSDPGGRYNEQFF; CDR3 DNA: TGTGCCACCAGTGATCCAGGGGGCCGATACAATGAGCAGTTCTTC
clone size: once; V gene: TRBV28; J gene: TRBJ1-2; D gene: TRBD1; CDR3 length: 14; CDR3 protein: CASKEGTANYGYTF; CDR3 DNA: TGTGCCAGCAAGGAGGGGACAGCTAACTATGGCTACACCTTC
clone size: NA; V gene: TRBV6-6; J gene: TRBJ2-1; D gene: NA; CDR3 length: 11; CDR3 protein: CASSGVYEQFF; CDR3 DNA: TGTGCCAGCAGCGGAGTTTACGAGCAGTTCTTC
clone size: few; V gene: TRBV12-3/TRBV12-4; J gene: TRBJ1-6; D gene: NA; CDR3 length: 13; CDR3 protein: CASSLYGDSPLHF; CDR3 DNA: TGTGCCAGCAGTTTATACGGGGATTCACCCCTCCACTTT
clone size: once; V gene: TRBV2; J gene: TRBJ1-3; D gene: NA; CDR3 length: 14; CDR3 protein: CASRVGGSGNTIYF; CDR3 DNA: TGTGCCAGCAGAGTTGGCGGGTCCGGAAACACCATATATTTT
clone size: NA; V gene: TRBV6-2/TRBV6-3; J gene: TRBJ2-5; D gene: TRBD1; CDR3 length: 14; CDR3 protein: CASSPWTGEETQYF; CDR3 DNA: TGTGCCAGCAGTCCCTGGACAGGGGAAGAGACCCAGTACTTC
clone size: NA; V gene: TRBV10-2; J gene: TRBJ2-3; D gene: TRBD2; CDR3 length: 15; CDR3 protein: CASRPGTRGTDTQYF; CDR3 DNA: TGCGCCAGCCGCCCCGGGACTAGGGGTACAGATACGCAGTATTTT
clone size: NA; V gene: TRBV21-1; J gene: TRBJ1-2; D gene: NA; CDR3 length: 14; CDR3 protein: CASSKVGGANGYTF; CDR3 DNA: TGTGCCAGCAGCAAAGTAGGCGGGGCTAACGGCTACACCTTC
clone size: NA; V gene: TRBV6-2/TRBV6-3; J gene: TRBJ1-2; D gene: TRBD1; CDR3 length: 17; CDR3 protein: CASSYPFQGAANYGYTF; CDR3 DNA: TGTGCCAGCAGTTACCCCTTTCAGGGGGCCGCAAACTATGGCTACACCTTC
clone size: NA; V gene: TRBV5-6; J gene: TRBJ1-3; D gene: NA; CDR3 length: 13; CDR3 protein: CASSRGSGNTIYF; CDR3 DNA: TGTGCCAGCAGCAGGGGATCTGGAAACACCATATATTTT
clone size: NA; V gene: TRBV2; J gene: TRBJ1-1; D gene: TRBD1; CDR3 length: 13; CDR3 protein: CASARTGNTEAFF; CDR3 DNA: TGTGCCAGCGCCAGGACAGGGAACACTGAAGCTTTCTTT
clone size: few; V gene: TRBV18; J gene: TRBJ2-2; D gene: TRBD1; CDR3 length: 16; CDR3 protein: CASSPRDRIYTGELFF; CDR3 DNA: TGTGCCAGCTCACCGAGGGACAGGATCTACACCGGGGAGCTGTTTTTT
clone size: NA; V gene: TRBV10-1; J gene: TRBJ2-4; D gene: TRBD2; CDR3 length: 16; CDR3 protein: CASRPGGVTSKNIQYF; CDR3 DNA: TGCGCCAGCAGGCCTGGGGGGGTAACTTCCAAAAACATTCAGTACTTC
clone size: NA; V gene: TRBV2; J gene: TRBJ2-5; D gene: NA; CDR3 length: 14; CDR3 protein: CASSPGTPEETQYF; CDR3 DNA: TGTGCCAGCAGCCCCGGGACTCCAGAAGAGACCCAGTACTTC
clone size: NA; V gene: TRBV3-1/TRBV3-2; J gene: TRBJ1-2; D gene: TRBD1; CDR3 length: 15; CDR3 protein: CASRSISGTGGGYTF; CDR3 DNA: TGTGCCAGCCGATCTATTTCCGGGACAGGGGGTGGCTACACCTTC
clone size: NA; V gene: TRBV6-5; J gene: TRBJ1-2; D gene: NA; CDR3 length: 15; CDR3 protein: CASKQGNRINYGYTF; CDR3 DNA: TGTGCCAGCAAACAAGGTAACAGGATCAACTATGGCTACACCTTC
clone size: NA; V gene: TRBV2; J gene: TRBJ1-5; D gene: NA; CDR3 length: 15; CDR3 protein: CASSPLRGSDQPQHF; CDR3 DNA: TGTGCCAGCAGTCCCCTCAGAGGGTCGGATCAGCCCCAGCATTTT
clone size: NA; V gene: TRBV11-3; J gene: TRBJ2-7; D gene: TRBD1; CDR3 length: 14; CDR3 protein: CASSSGGSNYEQYF; CDR3 DNA: TGTGCCAGCAGCTCAGGGGGCAGCAATTACGAGCAGTACTTC
clone size: NA; V gene: TRBV19; J gene: TRBJ2-3; D gene: TRBD2; CDR3 length: 16; CDR3 protein: CASSIGGGEGTDTQYF; CDR3 DNA: TGTGCCAGTAGTATTGGCGGGGGGGAGGGCACAGATACGCAGTATTTT
clone size: NA; V gene: TRBV27; J gene: TRBJ2-1; D gene: NA; CDR3 length: 14; CDR3 protein: CATSGNRLYNEQFF; CDR3 DNA: TGTGCCACCTCCGGAAATAGACTCTACAATGAGCAGTTCTTC
clone size: NA; V gene: TRBV6-5; J gene: TRBJ1-3; D gene: TRBD1; CDR3 length: 15; CDR3 protein: CASKQTGGVGNTIYF; CDR3 DNA: TGTGCCAGCAAACAGACAGGGGGCGTTGGAAACACCATATATTTT
clone size: NA; V gene: TRBV11-3; J gene: TRBJ2-5; D gene: NA; CDR3 length: 14; CDR3 protein: CASSDVGARETQYF; CDR3 DNA: TGTGCCAGCAGCGACGTTGGAGCCCGGGAGACCCAGTACTTC
clone size: NA; V gene: TRBV19; J gene: TRBJ2-2; D gene: TRBD2; CDR3 length: 15; CDR3 protein: CASNRRRGGPGELFF; CDR3 DNA: TGTGCCAGTAACCGGCGGCGGGGGGGCCCCGGGGAGCTGTTTTTT
clone size: once; V gene: TRBV11-2; J gene: TRBJ2-3; D gene: TRBD2; CDR3 length: 17; CDR3 protein: CASSLESSGGGFYTQYF; CDR3 DNA: TGTGCCAGCAGCTTAGAATCGAGCGGGGGGGGTTTTTATACGCAGTATTTT
clone size: NA; V gene: TRBV9; J gene: TRBJ2-2; D gene: NA; CDR3 length: 15; CDR3 protein: CASSRDRPTTGELFF; CDR3 DNA: TGTGCCAGCAGCCGAGACAGGCCGACCACCGGGGAGCTGTTTTTT
clone size: NA; V gene: TRBV6-5; J gene: TRBJ2-5; D gene: NA; CDR3 length: 13; CDR3 protein: CASSLYREETQYF; CDR3 DNA: TGTGCCAGCAGCCTTTACAGGGAAGAGACCCAGTACTTC
clone size: few; V gene: TRBV5-4; J gene: TRBJ1-1; D gene: TRBD1; CDR3 length: 16; CDR3 protein: CASSRPTQGAGTEAFF; CDR3 DNA: TGTGCCAGCAGTCGACCGACCCAGGGGGCTGGCACTGAAGCTTTCTTT
clone size: NA; V gene: TRBV6-5; J gene: TRBJ1-3; D gene: TRBD1; CDR3 length: 13; CDR3 protein: CASSTGQGNTIYF; CDR3 DNA: TGTGCCAGCAGTACGGGACAGGGCAACACCATATATTTT
clone size: NA; V gene: TRBV5-6; J gene: TRBJ1-5; D gene: NA; CDR3 length: 13; CDR3 protein: CASSSFGGGPQHF; CDR3 DNA: TGTGCCAGCAGCTCATTCGGGGGAGGGCCCCAGCATTTT
clone size: once; V gene: TRBV24-1; J gene: TRBJ2-2; D gene: TRBD2; CDR3 length: 17; CDR3 protein: CATSDLRAGVNTGELFF; CDR3 DNA: TGTGCCACCAGTGATTTAAGAGCGGGGGTGAACACCGGGGAGCTGTTTTTT